The 11 T cell receptor beta chains given below trace back to one sample, sequenced in a study of T-cell reconstitution after alpha-beta-depleted transplantation in children. The library targeted TCRbeta and was prepared with unique molecular identifiers. TCRdb used MiXCR to reprocess the PCR reads, holding one entry per CDR3 protein. The data hold some 460,000 distinct CDR3 sequences, with under 20% observed a single time. The material was PBMCs, mostly from graft donor cells, obtained 360 days after TCRalphabeta/CD19-depleted stem cell transplant. The receptors were gathered from a boy in the first two years of life who had a stem cell transplant for Wiskott-Aldrich syndrome, so the T cells may come from the graft donor.

This clonotype turned up a few times. This chain joins TRBV2 and TRBJ2-5; D might be TRBD1 (7 bases). This CDR3 has 14 residues. Germline CDR1 reads SNHLY; CDR2 reads FYNNEI. The ends were cut back, 0 bases at V and 7 bases at J, with 12 bases in the middle. CDR3 nucleotide sequence: TGTGCCAGCAGTGAAGCTCTTCAGGGGGGGACCCAGTACTTC. Translation gives CASSEALQGGTQYF.

This clonotype was counted at least ten times. The CDR3 DNA follows: TGTGCCAGCAGCTTGGAACAGATTACCTACGAGCAGTACTTC. Its translation: CASSLEQITYEQYF. The chain combines TRBV5-6 with TRBJ2-7; D gene uncertain. Germline CDR1 is SGHDT and CDR2 is YYEEEE. CDR3 length: 14 residues. The V gene lost 0 bases and the J gene lost 2 bases, with 9 bases spanning the gap. Variable domain in full (rest from reference TRBV5-6 and TRBJ2-7): DAGVTQSPTHLIKTRGQQVTLRCSPKSGHDTVSWYQQALGQGPQFIFQYYEEEERQRGNFPDRFSGHQFPNYSSELNVNALLLGDSALYLCASSLEQITYEQYFGPGTRLTVT.

V is TRBV27 and J is TRBJ1-2; 8 bases fit TRBD1. The germline CDR1 and CDR2 sequences are MNHEY and SMNVEV (reference sequence). Trimming removed 5 bases from V and 4 bases from J; junction bases left unmatched: 18. CDR3 length: 18 residues. CDR3 in amino acids: CASSPRPLTGANPYGYTF. In DNA form, the CDR3 reads TGTGCCAGCAGTCCGCGACCTTTGACAGGGGCAAACCCCTATGGCTACACCTTC.

V gene TRBV10-3 combines with J gene TRBJ2-3; D is tentatively TRBD1 or TRBD2 (5 bases each). Trimming left V 7 bases short and J 3 bases short, with 11 bases between. The CDR3 has 13 residues. Germline V gene lookup returns CDR1 ENHRY and CDR2 SYGVKD. CDR3 protein: CAITGASTDTQYF. CDR3 DNA sequence: TGTGCCATCACCGGGGCCTCGACAGATACGCAGTATTTT.

V and J are TRBV19 and TRBJ2-3, with D perhaps TRBD2 (6 bases). The V and J ends lost 3 bases and 7 bases respectively, with 14 bases between them. The CDR3 length is 14 residues. From germline, CDR1 is LNHDA and CDR2 SQIVND (reference sequence). The CDR3 DNA reads TGTGCCAGTAGTATCGGGAGCCACGTCCATACGCAGTATTTT. Translated, it gives CASSIGSHVHTQYF.

This clonotype was observed a handful of times. The J gene is TRBJ2-1, the V gene TRBV6-1, with 14 bases matching TRBD2. The CDR3 is 16 residues long. Germline values: CDR1 MNHNS, CDR2 SASEGT. V was clipped by 6 bases and J by 3 bases; unmatched bases: 4. CDR3 DNA: TGTGCCAGCAGCAGACTAGCGGGGGGGATCTACAATGAGCAGTTCTTC. It is translated as CASSRLAGGIYNEQFF.

This clonotype was observed a few times. The rearrangement joins TRBV21-1 to TRBJ2-1. TRBV21-1 is classified as a pseudogene. The CDR3 length is 12 residues. In nucleotides, the CDR3 is TGTGCCAGCAGCAAAGTTTACAATGAGCAGTTCTTC. Residues: CASSKVYNEQFF.

The rearrangement joins TRBV9 to TRBJ2-5; 9 bases agree with TRBD2. This CDR3 has 16 amino acids. Germline-derived CDR1 and CDR2 are SGDLS and YYNGEE. Trimming cost V 3 bases and J 5 bases; bases outside gene matches: 11. The CDR3 nucleotides are TGTGCCAGCAGCGAAATGGGCGGGAGGGCCTGGGAGACCCAGTACTTC. It translates to CASSEMGGRAWETQYF.

This clonotype has just a few counts. The chain links TRBV18 to TRBJ1-2; possible D gene TRBD1, 5 bases. Germline CDR1 is KGHSH and CDR2 is LQKENI. The CDR3 runs to 15 residues. The V end lost 6 bases, the J end lost 0 bases, and 14 bases lay between the germline ends. The CDR3, as DNA: TGTGCCAGCTCCGGGACTCACCCGGCTAACTATGGCTACACCTTC. It is translated as CASSGTHPANYGYTF. Full variable domain (outside the CDR3, taken from reference TRBV18 and TRBJ1-2): NAGVMQNPRHLVRRRGQEARLRCSPMKGHSHVYWYRQLPEEGLKFMVYLQKENIIDESGMPKERFSAEFPKEGPSILRIQQVVRGDSAAYFCASSGTHPANYGYTFGSGTRLTVV.

This clonotype has just a few counts. The rearrangement uses TRBV12-3 or TRBV12-4 and TRBJ1-6; D perhaps matches TRBD1 (6 bases). CDR3 length: 14 residues. V was clipped by 6 bases and J by 6 bases, with 12 bases between them. CDR3 sequence: CASRRTDRNSPLHF. The CDR3 DNA is TGTGCCAGCAGACGGACAGACCGTAATTCACCCCTCCACTTT.

This sequence joins TRBV18 and TRBJ2-1; 10 bases fit TRBD1. Losses at the gene ends were 1 base for V and 7 bases for J; bases not matched to a gene: 1. Per germline, CDR1 KGHSH and CDR2 LQKENI. CDR3 length equals 14 residues. CDR3 bases: TGTGCCAGCTCACCACGGGACAGGGGTAATGAGCAGTTCTTC. Protein sequence: CASSPRDRGNEQFF.